This note documents a single TCR beta chain sequence. The antigen is undetermined. This entry is derived from a study of a mutant IDH1 vaccine in newly diagnosed glioma. Study details: Beginning 4-6 weeks after radiotherapy alone, or with temozolomide cycles, vaccination took place.

Germline CDR1 SGDLS, CDR2 YYNGEE. V shed 2 bases and J shed 8 bases, with 11 bases lying between them. The CDR3 runs 14 residues. Generated by immunoSEQ multiplex PCR, the TCRdb table keeps only in-frame clones and is missing some. Of some 120,000 clones in the sample, 80% were seen once. The time point was: week 11, during vaccination. What each vaccine dose contained was 300 ug of mutant IDH1 20-mer peptide, accompanied by topical imiquimod. General observations from the study: Top-clonotype changes in peripheral T cells seemed unrelated to pseudoprogression.

The TCR comes from a man aged 35 to 55 with glioma. The specimen was PBMCs, collected from a glioma patient whose treatment included an IDH1 peptide vaccine. The chain couples TRBV9 to TRBJ1-6; D ambiguous. The CDR3 sequence: CASSVSGSDSPLHF. CDR3 sequence (DNA): TGTGCCAGCAGCGTGTCCGGGTCAGATTCACCCCTCCACTTT.